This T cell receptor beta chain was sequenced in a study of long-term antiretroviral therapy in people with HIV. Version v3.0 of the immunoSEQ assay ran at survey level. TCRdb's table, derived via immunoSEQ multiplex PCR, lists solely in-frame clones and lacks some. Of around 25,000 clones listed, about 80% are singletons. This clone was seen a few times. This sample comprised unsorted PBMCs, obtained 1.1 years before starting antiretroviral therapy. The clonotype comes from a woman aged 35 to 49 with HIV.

In DNA form, the CDR3 reads TGCGCCAGCAGCTTCCAGGGAGAGACTGAAGCTTTCTTT. Translation: CASSFQGETEAFF. This chain joins TRBV5-1 and TRBJ1-1; tentative D call: TRBD1 (5 bases). The CDR3 runs to 13 residues. The ends were cut back, 2 bases at V and 5 bases at J, with 10 bases in the middle. The germline V gene encodes CDR1 SGHRS and CDR2 YFSETQ.